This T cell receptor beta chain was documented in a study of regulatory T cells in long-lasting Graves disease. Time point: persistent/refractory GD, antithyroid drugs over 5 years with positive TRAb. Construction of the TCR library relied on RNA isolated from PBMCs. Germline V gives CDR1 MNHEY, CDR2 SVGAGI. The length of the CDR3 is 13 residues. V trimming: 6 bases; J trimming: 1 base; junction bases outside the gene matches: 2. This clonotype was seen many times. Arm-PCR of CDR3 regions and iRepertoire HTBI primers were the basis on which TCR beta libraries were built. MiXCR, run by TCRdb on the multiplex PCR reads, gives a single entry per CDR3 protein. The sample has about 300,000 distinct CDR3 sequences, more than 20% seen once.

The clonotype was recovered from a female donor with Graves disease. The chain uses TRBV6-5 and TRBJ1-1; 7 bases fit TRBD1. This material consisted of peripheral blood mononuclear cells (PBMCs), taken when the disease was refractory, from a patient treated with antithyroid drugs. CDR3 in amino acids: CASRYRGNTEAFF. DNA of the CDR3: TGTGCCAGCAGGTACAGGGGGAACACTGAAGCTTTCTTT.